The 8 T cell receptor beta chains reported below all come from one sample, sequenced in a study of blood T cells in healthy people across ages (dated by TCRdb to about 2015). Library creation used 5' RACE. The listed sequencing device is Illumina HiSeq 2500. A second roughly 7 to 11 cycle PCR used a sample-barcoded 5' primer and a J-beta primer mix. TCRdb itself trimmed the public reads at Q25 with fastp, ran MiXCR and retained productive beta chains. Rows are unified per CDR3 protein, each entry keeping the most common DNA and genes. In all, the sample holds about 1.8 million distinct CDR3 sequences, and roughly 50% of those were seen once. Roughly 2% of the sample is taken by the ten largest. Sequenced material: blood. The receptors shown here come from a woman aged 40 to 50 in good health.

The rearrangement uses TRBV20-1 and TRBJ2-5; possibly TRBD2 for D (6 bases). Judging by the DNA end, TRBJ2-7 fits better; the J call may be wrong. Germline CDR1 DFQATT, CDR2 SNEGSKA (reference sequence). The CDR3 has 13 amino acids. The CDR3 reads CSAPRAGPYEQYF. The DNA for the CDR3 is TGCAGTGCTCCCCGTGCGGGGCCTTACGAGCAGTACTTC.

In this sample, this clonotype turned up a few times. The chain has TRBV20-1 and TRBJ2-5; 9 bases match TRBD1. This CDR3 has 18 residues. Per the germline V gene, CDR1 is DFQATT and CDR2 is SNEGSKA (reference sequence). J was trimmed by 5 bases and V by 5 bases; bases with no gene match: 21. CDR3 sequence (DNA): TGCAGTGCTCTAGAGATCCTTAAGGACAGGGGTTTTGGGGAGACCCAGTACTTC. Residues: CSALEILKDRGFGETQYF.

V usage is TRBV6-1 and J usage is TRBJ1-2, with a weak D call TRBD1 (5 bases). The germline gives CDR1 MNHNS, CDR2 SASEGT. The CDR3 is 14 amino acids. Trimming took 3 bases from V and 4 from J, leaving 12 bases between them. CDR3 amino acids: CASSDGGVSYGYTF. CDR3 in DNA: TGTGCCAGCAGTGATGGGGGGGTTAGCTATGGCTACACCTTC.

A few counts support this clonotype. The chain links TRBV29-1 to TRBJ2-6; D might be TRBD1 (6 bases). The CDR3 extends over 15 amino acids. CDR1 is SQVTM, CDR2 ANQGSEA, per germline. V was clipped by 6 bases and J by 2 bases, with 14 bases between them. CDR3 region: CSVPDRAPGANVLTF. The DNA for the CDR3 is TGCAGCGTCCCGGACAGAGCCCCTGGGGCCAACGTCCTGACTTTC.

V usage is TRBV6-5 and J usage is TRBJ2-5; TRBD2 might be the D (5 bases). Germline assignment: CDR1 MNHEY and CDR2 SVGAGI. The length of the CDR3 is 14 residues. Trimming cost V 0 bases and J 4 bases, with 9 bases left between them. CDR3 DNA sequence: TGTGCCAGCAGTTACTCTCCGGACTTAGAGACCCAGTACTTC. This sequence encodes CASSYSPDLETQYF.

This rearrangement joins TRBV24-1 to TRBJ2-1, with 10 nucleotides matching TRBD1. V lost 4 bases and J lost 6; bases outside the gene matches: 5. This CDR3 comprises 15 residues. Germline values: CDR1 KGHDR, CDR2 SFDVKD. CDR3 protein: CATSEQDRGINEQFF. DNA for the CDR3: TGTGCCACCAGTGAGCAGGACAGGGGGATCAATGAGCAGTTCTTC.

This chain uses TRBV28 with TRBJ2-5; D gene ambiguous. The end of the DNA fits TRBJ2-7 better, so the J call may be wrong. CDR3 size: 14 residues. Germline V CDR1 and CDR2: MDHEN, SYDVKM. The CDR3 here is CASSLAAKDDEQYF. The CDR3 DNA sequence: TGTGCCAGCAGTTTGGCGGCGAAGGACGACGAGCAGTACTTC.

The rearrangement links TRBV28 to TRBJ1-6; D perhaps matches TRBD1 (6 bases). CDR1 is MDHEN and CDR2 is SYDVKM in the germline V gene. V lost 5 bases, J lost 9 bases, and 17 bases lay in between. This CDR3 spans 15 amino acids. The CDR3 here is CASSRDDRLGSPLHF. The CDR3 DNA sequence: TGTGCCAGCAGTCGGGACGACAGGCTTGGTTCACCCCTCCACTTT.